These T cell receptor beta chains were read from a single sample in a study of response to subunit inactivated influenza vaccine. TCRdb passed the RT-PCR reads through MiXCR, listing each CDR3 protein once. Among just under 550,000 distinct CDR3 sequences, 20% to 25% were seen once, and the ten largest hold 2.5% to 3%. The sample was also reused in another study, on T cells expressing NK-cell markers.

The sample here was CD4+ T cells sorted from PBMCs, taken roughly 13 days after vaccination. These receptor sequences come from a man aged 50-60 years who received an inactivated influenza vaccine. Both conserved end residues are part of each CDR3. The order of the fields is D gene, V gene, clone size, J gene, CDR3 DNA, CDR3 protein. A D gene is named only where the DNA matches it firmly. Clone size is stated in some rows and not others, as once, few, many or a class when expanded.

>-|TRBV20-1|once|TRBJ2-7
TGCAGTGCTAGAGAGACGGCCCTATACGAGCAGTACTTC
CSARETALYEQYF
>-|TRBV24-1|few|TRBJ1-2
TGTGCCACCAGTGACCCGGACAGATTTTATGGCTACACCTTC
CATSDPDRFYGYTF
>-|TRBV20-1|many|TRBJ1-1
TGCAGTGCTCCCCCCTGGACGGGCACTGAAGCTTTCTTT
CSAPPWTGTEAFF
>-|TRBV3-1|once|TRBJ2-7
TGTGCCAGCAGCACCGCCTGGGGCAGTTCCTACGAGCAGTACTTC
CASSTAWGSSYEQYF
>-|TRBV7-9|-|TRBJ2-1
TGTGCCAGCAGCTTAAGGGATAGGAGGGATGAGCAGTTCTTC
CASSLRDRRDEQFF
>TRBD2|TRBV9|many|TRBJ2-7
TGTGCCAGCAGCGTAGGGGAGGGACTCAGCTCCTACGAGCAGTACTTC
CASSVGEGLSSYEQYF
>-|TRBV11-2|-|TRBJ2-1
TGTGCCAGCAGCGGGGGTTTAGTTTACAATGAGCAGTTCTTC
CASSGGLVYNEQFF
>-|TRBV12-3/TRBV12-4|many|TRBJ1-2
TGTGCCAGCAGTGAGACCCGGGGCCCCCTTCGCAATGGCTACACCTTC
CASSETRGPLRNGYTF
>-|TRBV20-1|-|TRBJ1-6
TGCAGTGCCCAAGGCGGGGGGGTCTCCTATAATTCACCCCTCCACTTT
CSAQGGGVSYNSPLHF
>TRBD2|TRBV20-1|-|TRBJ2-1
TGCAGTGCAAGAGGACTAGCGGGAGGCCGGGCCAATGAGCAGTTCTTC
CSARGLAGGRANEQFF
>TRBD1|TRBV24-1|-|TRBJ2-2
TGTGCCACCAAAGCCGGGACAGTTAACACCGGGGAGCTGTTTTTT
CATKAGTVNTGELFF
>-|TRBV20-1|few|TRBJ2-5
TGCAGTGGGGTAGGAGGGTCCGAGACCCAGTACTTC
CSGVGGSETQYF
>-|TRBV29-1|-|TRBJ1-5
TGCAGCGTTTCGACCGGTACTCAGCCCCAGCATTTT
CSVSTGTQPQHF
>-|TRBV10-3|-|TRBJ2-7
TGTGCCATCAGCCCCGCGGCCTCCGGCGAGCAGTACTTC
CAISPAASGEQYF
>-|TRBV7-2|few|TRBJ1-6
TGTGCCAGCAGCCCGGACAGCAGACTCCTCCACTTT
CASSPDSRLLHF
>TRBD1|TRBV12-3/TRBV12-4|-|TRBJ2-5
TGTGCCAGCAGTTTAGGGACAGGGGGCCCAGAGACCCAGTACTTC
CASSLGTGGPETQYF
>-|TRBV3-1|few|TRBJ1-6
TGTGCCAGCAGCCAAGTCGGACAGAATTCACCCCTCCACTTT
CASSQVGQNSPLHF
>-|TRBV28|-|TRBJ2-2
TGTGCCAGCAGGACCCTAGCGACCGCGAACACCGGGGAGCTGTTTTTT
CASRTLATANTGELFF